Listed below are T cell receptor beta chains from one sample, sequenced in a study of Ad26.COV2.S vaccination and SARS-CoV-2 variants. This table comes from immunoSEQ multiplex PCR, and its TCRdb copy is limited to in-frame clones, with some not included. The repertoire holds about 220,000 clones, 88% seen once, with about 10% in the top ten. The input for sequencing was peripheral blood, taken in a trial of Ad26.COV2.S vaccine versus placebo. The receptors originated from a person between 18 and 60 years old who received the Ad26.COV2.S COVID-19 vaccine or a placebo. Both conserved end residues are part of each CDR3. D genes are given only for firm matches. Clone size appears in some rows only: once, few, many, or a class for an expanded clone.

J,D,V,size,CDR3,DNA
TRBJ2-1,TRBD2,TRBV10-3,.,CAISESWETSGYNEQFF,TGTGCCATCAGTGAGTCATGGGAAACTAGCGGTTACAATGAGCAGTTCTTC
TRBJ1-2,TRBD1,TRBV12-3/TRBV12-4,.,CASSFPGGYGYTF,TGTGCCAGCAGTTTCCCAGGGGGCTATGGCTACACCTTC
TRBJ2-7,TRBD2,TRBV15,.,CATSTHGAGESEQYF,TGTGCCACCAGCACCCACGGAGCGGGAGAGAGCGAGCAGTACTTC
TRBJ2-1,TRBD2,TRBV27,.,CASSSAIPGTSGSARPYNEQFF,TGTGCCAGCAGTTCGGCGATTCCCGGGACTAGCGGGAGCGCCAGACCATACAATGAGCAGTTCTTC
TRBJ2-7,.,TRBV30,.,CAWSVRLWAGDEQYF,TGTGCCTGGAGTGTACGTCTTTGGGCGGGCGACGAGCAGTACTTC
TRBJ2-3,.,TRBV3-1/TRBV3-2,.,CASSQVSPPDTQYF,TGTGCCAGCAGCCAAGTATCTCCCCCAGATACGCAGTATTTT
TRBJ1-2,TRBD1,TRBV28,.,CASSLTGGYYGYTF,TGTGCCAGCAGTTTGACAGGGGGTTATTATGGCTACACCTTC
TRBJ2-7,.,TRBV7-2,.,CASSPPPGYHEQYF,TGTGCCAGCAGCCCCCCGCCCGGGTACCACGAGCAGTACTTC
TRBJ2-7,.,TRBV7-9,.,CASSLMGTPPEQYF,TGTGCCAGCAGCTTAATGGGGACCCCTCCCGAGCAGTACTTC
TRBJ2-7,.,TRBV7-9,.,CASSLQSPRTDTYEQYF,TGTGCCAGCAGCTTACAATCTCCCCGGACTGATACCTACGAGCAGTACTTC
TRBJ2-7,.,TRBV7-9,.,CASSRAGSGEQYF,TGTGCCAGCAGTCGTGCCGGGAGCGGAGAGCAGTACTTC
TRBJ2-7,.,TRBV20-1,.,CSASKQGHRSYEQYF,TGCAGTGCTAGTAAACAGGGACACCGCTCCTACGAGCAGTACTTC
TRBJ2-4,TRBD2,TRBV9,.,CASSVDPPSGVKNIQYF,TGTGCCAGCAGCGTAGATCCTCCTAGCGGGGTAAAAAACATTCAGTACTTC
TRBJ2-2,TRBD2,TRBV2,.,CASVSGRSTGELFF,TGTGCCAGCGTTAGCGGGAGATCCACCGGGGAGCTGTTTTTT
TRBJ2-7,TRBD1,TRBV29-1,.,CSVPGQGYEQYF,TGCAGCGTCCCTGGACAGGGCTACGAGCAGTACTTC
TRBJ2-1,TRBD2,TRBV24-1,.,CATSLREAFSVPSSVYEQFF,TGTGCCACCAGTCTGCGGGAGGCTTTCTCCGTGCCTTCGTCCGTCTATGAGCAGTTCTTC
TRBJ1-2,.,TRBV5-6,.,CASTPLGSVLGGYTF,TGTGCCAGCACCCCTCTGGGCAGCGTCCTAGGTGGCTACACCTTC
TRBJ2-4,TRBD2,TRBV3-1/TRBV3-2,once,CASSQDTTSGRFQYF,TGTGCCAGCAGCCAAGATACGACTAGCGGGAGGTTTCAGTACTTC
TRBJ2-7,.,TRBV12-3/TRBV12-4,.,CASSLGAVYEQYF,TGTGCCAGCAGTTTAGGGGCGGTCTACGAGCAGTACTTC
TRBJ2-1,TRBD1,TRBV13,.,CASSPDRGDNEQFF,TGTGCCAGCAGCCCGGACAGGGGAGACAATGAGCAGTTCTTC
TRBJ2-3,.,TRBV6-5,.,CASSSGPSGTQYF,TGTGCCAGCAGCTCCGGCCCGTCTGGTACGCAGTATTTT
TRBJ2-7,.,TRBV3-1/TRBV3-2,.,CASSQETGHGTYEQYF,TGTGCCAGCAGCCAAGAGACCGGCCACGGGACCTACGAGCAGTACTTC
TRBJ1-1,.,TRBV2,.,CASSLGQLNTEAFF,TGTGCCAGCAGTTTAGGACAGCTGAACACTGAAGCTTTCTTT
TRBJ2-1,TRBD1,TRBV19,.,CASSVRGISYNEQFF,TGTGCCAGTAGTGTCAGGGGGATATCCTACAATGAGCAGTTCTTC
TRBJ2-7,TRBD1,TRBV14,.,CASSQAGQPYEQYF,TGTGCCAGCAGCCAAGCGGGACAGCCCTACGAGCAGTACTTC
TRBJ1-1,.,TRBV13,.,CASGWANTEAFF,TGTGCCAGCGGTTGGGCGAACACTGAAGCTTTCTTT
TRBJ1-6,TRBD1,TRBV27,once,CASNRDRGNSPLHF,TGTGCCAGCAACCGGGACAGGGGAAATTCACCCCTCCACTTT
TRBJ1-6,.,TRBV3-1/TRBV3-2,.,CASSQYGSSYNSPLHF,TGTGCCAGCAGCCAATACGGAAGCTCCTATAATTCACCCCTCCACTTT
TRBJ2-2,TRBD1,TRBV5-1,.,CASSYYTGVGELFF,TGCGCCAGCAGCTATTACACAGGGGTAGGGGAGCTGTTTTTT
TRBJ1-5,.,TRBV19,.,CASSIVADQPQHF,TGTGCCAGTAGTATCGTGGCTGATCAGCCCCAGCATTTT
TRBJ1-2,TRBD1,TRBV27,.,CASSLRQGDGYTF,TGTGCCAGCAGTTTGAGACAGGGAGATGGCTACACCTTC
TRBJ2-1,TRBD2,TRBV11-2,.,CASSLAGTSGSWDEQFF,TGTGCCAGCAGCTTAGCCGGGACTAGCGGGAGTTGGGATGAGCAGTTCTTC
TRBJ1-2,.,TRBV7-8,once,CASSLAAGGNYGYTF,TGTGCCAGCAGCTTAGCGGCCGGTGGTAACTATGGCTACACCTTC
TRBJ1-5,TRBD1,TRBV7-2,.,CASSPQQGVNQPQHF,TGTGCCAGCAGCCCACAACAGGGGGTCAATCAGCCCCAGCATTTT
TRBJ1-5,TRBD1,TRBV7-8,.,CASTALDRGMGSNQPQHF,TGTGCCAGCACAGCTTTAGACAGGGGTATGGGGAGCAATCAGCCCCAGCATTTT
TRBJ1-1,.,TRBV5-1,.,CASSWSQGTTEAFF,TGCGCCAGCAGCTGGTCCCAGGGGACCACTGAAGCTTTCTTT
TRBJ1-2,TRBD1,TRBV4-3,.,CASSQDRGSSYGYTF,TGCGCCAGCAGCCAAGACAGGGGGAGCTCCTATGGCTACACCTTC
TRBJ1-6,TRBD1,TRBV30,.,CAWSGQGGNSPLHF,TGTGCCTGGAGTGGACAGGGAGGTAATTCACCCCTCCACTTT
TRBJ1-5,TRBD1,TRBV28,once,CASGRGSNQPQHF,TGTGCCAGCGGCAGGGGGAGCAATCAGCCCCAGCATTTT
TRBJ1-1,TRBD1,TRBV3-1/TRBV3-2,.,CASSLTGVTEAFF,TGTGCCAGCAGCCTAACAGGGGTCACTGAAGCTTTCTTT